These T cell receptor beta chains were read from a single sample in a study of identical twins. TCRdb re-called the 5' RACE reads through MiXCR, storing one row per CDR3 protein. The profile covers a few hundred thousand distinct CDR3 sequences, with 9% to 10% appearing a single time and approximately 3.2% taken by the ten largest. Separately, the same data were catalogued under a study of yellow fever vaccine responses in identical twins.

Specimen: PBMCs. These receptors were collected from a woman aged 18-29 years in good health. The CDR3 runs from the conserved cysteine through the conserved F or W. Each record gives: J gene, V gene, D gene, clone size, CDR3 protein, CDR3 DNA. A D gene is named only where the DNA matches it firmly. Only part of the rows carry a size: once, few, many, or a class if the clone is expanded.

J: TRBJ2-3
V: TRBV5-4
D: -
size: -
CDR3: CASRPEVVGLQYF
DNA: TGTGCCAGCAGGCCTGAGGTCGTGGGTCTGCAGTATTTT

J: TRBJ1-6
V: TRBV30
D: TRBD1
size: many
CDR3: CAWKGDRMDSPLHF
DNA: TGTGCCTGGAAAGGGGACAGGATGGATTCACCCCTCCACTTT

J: TRBJ1-1
V: TRBV7-9
D: -
size: few
CDR3: CASSASPMLEAFF
DNA: TGTGCCAGCAGCGCAAGCCCTATGTTAGAAGCTTTCTTT

J: TRBJ1-4
V: TRBV20-1
D: -
size: few
CDR3: CSARINLGLGDGKLFF
DNA: TGCAGTGCTAGAATAAATCTCGGTCTAGGGGATGGAAAACTGTTTTTT

J: TRBJ2-7
V: TRBV27
D: TRBD2
size: -
CDR3: CASSLRGGEQYF
DNA: TGTGCCAGCAGCCTACGGGGGGGGGAGCAGTACTTC

J: TRBJ2-3
V: TRBV5-1
D: -
size: many
CDR3: CASSLGTALTDTQYF
DNA: TGCGCCAGCAGCCTGGGGACTGCTCTGACAGATACGCAGTATTTT

J: TRBJ2-1
V: TRBV27
D: -
size: -
CDR3: CASSFIDSLNEQFF
DNA: TGTGCCAGCAGTTTTATTGACAGTCTCAATGAGCAGTTCTTC

J: TRBJ2-2
V: TRBV4-1
D: -
size: few
CDR3: CASSQLLGNTGELFF
DNA: TGCGCCAGCAGCCAATTACTCGGGAACACCGGGGAGCTGTTTTTT

J: TRBJ1-3
V: TRBV7-9
D: -
size: few
CDR3: CSSTISGNTIYF
DNA: TGTTCCAGCACTATCTCTGGAAACACCATATATTTT

J: TRBJ2-3
V: TRBV7-9
D: -
size: few
CDR3: CASSLVPAVNPDTQYF
DNA: TGTGCCAGCAGCTTAGTTCCAGCGGTAAATCCAGATACGCAGTATTTT

J: TRBJ2-7
V: TRBV14
D: -
size: -
CDR3: CASSQEWPGQTYEQYF
DNA: TGTGCCAGCAGCCAAGAATGGCCGGGACAAACCTACGAGCAGTACTTC

J: TRBJ1-5
V: TRBV6-1
D: -
size: -
CDR3: CASRLAITGQPQHF
DNA: TGTGCCAGCAGGCTAGCCATCACTGGGCAGCCCCAGCATTTT

J: TRBJ2-1
V: TRBV18
D: -
size: -
CDR3: CASSPFQGTYNEQFF
DNA: TGTGCCAGCTCACCATTTCAGGGGACATACAATGAGCAGTTCTTC

J: TRBJ1-4
V: TRBV6-5
D: TRBD1
size: few
CDR3: CASSYSFQGANEKLFF
DNA: TGTGCCAGCAGTTACTCTTTTCAGGGGGCAAACGAAAAACTGTTTTTT

J: TRBJ1-1
V: TRBV6-1
D: -
size: -
CDR3: CASSEDLWNTEAFF
DNA: TGTGCCAGCAGTGAAGATCTCTGGAACACTGAAGCTTTCTTT

J: TRBJ2-7
V: TRBV7-9
D: -
size: -
CDR3: CASSLQDEQYF
DNA: TGTGCCAGCAGCTTACAAGACGAGCAGTACTTC

J: TRBJ2-3
V: TRBV20-1
D: TRBD2
size: many
CDR3: CSVGRLAGWADTQYF
DNA: TGCAGCGTGGGCCGACTAGCGGGATGGGCAGATACGCAGTATTTT

J: TRBJ2-7
V: TRBV12-3/TRBV12-4
D: TRBD2
size: few
CDR3: CASSSESAGRVEQYF
DNA: TGTGCCAGCAGTTCGGAGTCAGCGGGACGGGTCGAGCAGTACTTC

J: TRBJ2-1
V: TRBV7-3
D: -
size: many
CDR3: CASSSNQGHEQFF
DNA: TGTGCCAGCAGCTCAAACCAGGGCCATGAGCAGTTCTTC

J: TRBJ1-1
V: TRBV7-9
D: -
size: -
CDR3: CASSRAGVNTEAFF
DNA: TGTGCCAGCAGCCGAGCTGGGGTGAACACTGAAGCTTTCTTT

J: TRBJ2-1
V: TRBV6-1
D: TRBD2
size: -
CDR3: CASRNLAGGSSYNEQFF
DNA: TGTGCCAGCAGAAACCTAGCGGGGGGGAGCTCCTACAATGAGCAGTTCTTC

J: TRBJ2-3
V: TRBV7-9
D: TRBD2
size: -
CDR3: CASSSQRGPHTDTQYF
DNA: TGTGCCAGCAGCTCCCAGCGGGGGCCCCACACAGATACGCAGTATTTT

J: TRBJ2-1
V: TRBV28
D: TRBD1
size: few
CDR3: CASSFRGRLEQFF
DNA: TGTGCCAGCAGTTTCAGGGGGCGCCTTGAGCAGTTCTTC

J: TRBJ2-7
V: TRBV6-1
D: -
size: many
CDR3: CASSVVGATYEQYF
DNA: TGTGCCAGCAGCGTTGTAGGGGCAACCTACGAGCAGTACTTC

J: TRBJ1-5
V: TRBV2
D: TRBD1
size: many
CDR3: CASRRQGVGQPQHF
DNA: TGTGCCAGCAGACGACAGGGAGTGGGGCAGCCCCAGCATTTT

J: TRBJ2-1
V: TRBV20-1
D: -
size: many
CDR3: CSAEESSYNEQFF
DNA: TGCAGTGCGGAAGAGAGCTCCTACAATGAGCAGTTCTTC

J: TRBJ2-1
V: TRBV11-2
D: -
size: many
CDR3: CASSFPVGGFDNEQFF
DNA: TGTGCCAGCAGCTTCCCGGTAGGTGGTTTCGACAATGAGCAGTTCTTC

J: TRBJ2-4
V: TRBV29-1
D: -
size: many
CDR3: CSGFRGAKNIQYF
DNA: TGCAGTGGTTTCCGGGGGGCCAAAAACATTCAGTACTTC

J: TRBJ1-5
V: TRBV10-2
D: -
size: few
CDR3: CASKSERGPQHF
DNA: TGCGCCAGCAAGTCGGAGAGGGGGCCCCAGCATTTT

J: TRBJ2-2
V: TRBV6-2/TRBV6-3
D: -
size: few
CDR3: CASSETTWGGELFF
DNA: TGTGCCAGCTCCGAAACGACCTGGGGCGGGGAGCTGTTTTTT

J: TRBJ1-5
V: TRBV20-1
D: -
size: many
CDR3: CSARPPQGQPQHF
DNA: TGCAGTGCTAGACCCCCCCAGGGTCAGCCCCAGCATTTT

J: TRBJ1-2
V: TRBV7-2
D: TRBD1
size: many
CDR3: CASSSNRGGYTF
DNA: TGTGCCAGCAGCTCAAACAGGGGCGGCTACACCTTC

J: TRBJ2-7
V: TRBV5-1
D: TRBD1
size: many
CDR3: CASSLEGGGHEQYF
DNA: TGCGCCAGCAGCTTGGAAGGGGGCGGCCACGAGCAGTACTTC

J: TRBJ2-1
V: TRBV29-1
D: -
size: few
CDR3: CSDYGYNEQFF
DNA: TGCAGCGACTACGGCTACAATGAGCAGTTCTTC

J: TRBJ2-1
V: TRBV6-1
D: TRBD1
size: -
CDR3: CASSPAFTGTGFSSTYNEQFF
DNA: TGTGCCAGCAGTCCAGCCTTTACCGGGACAGGGTTTTCCAGTACCTACAATGAGCAGTTCTTC

J: TRBJ2-1
V: TRBV6-2/TRBV6-3
D: -
size: many
CDR3: CASSPGSEQFF
DNA: TGTGCCAGCAGCCCTGGGAGTGAGCAGTTCTTC

J: TRBJ2-7
V: TRBV29-1
D: TRBD1
size: -
CDR3: CSVGRDRVPYEQYF
DNA: TGCAGCGTTGGCCGGGACAGGGTACCCTACGAGCAGTACTTC

J: TRBJ2-2
V: TRBV28
D: -
size: few
CDR3: CASSPPYRPGELFF
DNA: TGTGCCAGCAGTCCCCCCTACCGACCCGGGGAGCTGTTTTTT

J: TRBJ2-2
V: TRBV15
D: TRBD2
size: many
CDR3: CATSVAGFNTGELFF
DNA: TGTGCCACCAGCGTAGCGGGGTTCAACACCGGGGAGCTGTTTTTT

J: TRBJ2-3
V: TRBV7-8
D: -
size: -
CDR3: CASCRLRSDTQYF
DNA: TGTGCCAGCTGTCGATTACGGTCAGATACGCAGTATTTT

J: TRBJ2-7
V: TRBV28
D: -
size: few
CDR3: CASSLLGSERYEQYF
DNA: TGTGCCAGCAGTTTACTAGGGTCCGAACGATACGAGCAGTACTTC

J: TRBJ1-1
V: TRBV7-3
D: -
size: -
CDR3: CASSLGSGTNTEAFF
DNA: TGTGCCAGCAGCTTGGGGTCCGGGACTAACACTGAAGCTTTCTTT

J: TRBJ2-1
V: TRBV6-2/TRBV6-3
D: -
size: few
CDR3: CASGLATPYNEQFF
DNA: TGTGCCAGCGGCTTAGCGACCCCCTACAATGAGCAGTTCTTC

J: TRBJ2-7
V: TRBV2
D: -
size: few
CDR3: CASSELREEQYF
DNA: TGTGCCAGCAGTGAATTAAGGGAAGAGCAGTACTTC

J: TRBJ2-3
V: TRBV9
D: -
size: many
CDR3: CASSLRRGSTDTQYF
DNA: TGTGCCAGCAGCTTACGACGGGGTAGCACAGATACGCAGTATTTT

J: TRBJ1-5
V: TRBV7-9
D: -
size: many
CDR3: CASSYAQGPRQPQHF
DNA: TGTGCCAGCAGCTACGCACAGGGCCCCCGACAGCCCCAGCATTTT

J: TRBJ1-2
V: TRBV30
D: -
size: many
CDR3: CAWSVRQGSGYTF
DNA: TGTGCCTGGAGTGTACGGCAGGGTAGTGGCTACACCTTC